The sequence of this T cell receptor (beta chain) was determined in a study of early T cells in non-severe SARS-CoV-2 infection. Study results and limitations: Missing private and CD4 specificities, VDJdb matching favored anti-spike CD8 responses.

Individual cDNA molecules received unique molecular identifiers during library preparation. A single record per CDR3 protein comes from TCRdb applying MiXCR to the 5' RACE reads. The table shows 20,000 to 25,000 distinct CDR3 sequences, with 5% occurring only once. The germline V gene encodes CDR1 ENHRY and CDR2 SYGVKD. The V segment lost 6 bases and the J segment 11 bases; nucleotides outside the gene matches: 5. The CDR3 consists of 11 residues. For this clonotype: Its antigen is undetermined.

This receptor was obtained from an adult who was a healthcare worker with PCR-confirmed SARS-CoV-2 infection or an uninfected control (not recorded which). The sequencing input was whole blood. The rearrangement uses TRBV10-3 and TRBJ2-3; TRBD1 matches 7 bases. The CDR3 spells CAISLGTVQYF. The CDR3 region has the DNA TGTGCCATCAGCCTCGGGACAGTGCAGTATTTT.